What follows are 23 T cell receptor beta chains derived from one specimen sequenced in a study of blood T cells in healthy people across ages. The second PCR ran about 6 to 12 cycles with a sample-barcoded 5' primer and J-beta primers. TCRdb reanalysed the 5' RACE reads using MiXCR and keeps one entry per CDR3 protein. The sample holds approximately 1,100,000 distinct CDR3 sequences, more than 35% seen once. Sequenced input: blood. The receptors were sampled from a woman aged 55-69 years in good health.

The chain links TRBV28 to TRBJ2-3; TRBD1 matches at 7 bases. Germline V gene lookup returns CDR1 MDHEN and CDR2 SYDVKM. CDR3 size: 13 residues. Trimming at V came to 6 bases and at J to 3 bases, leaving 3 bases not matched to a gene. The CDR3: CASRPQGTDTQYF. The CDR3 region has the DNA TGTGCCAGCAGGCCACAGGGGACAGATACGCAGTATTTT.

The chain uses TRBV6-5 and TRBJ2-5; D ambiguous. The CDR3 has 11 residues. Trimming removed 8 bases from V and 4 bases from J, with 8 bases in between. Germline V gives CDR1 MNHEY, CDR2 SVGAGI. As DNA, the CDR3 is TGTGCCAGCGGTACGGGAGAGACCCAGTACTTC. This gives the protein CASGTGETQYF.

The chain is built from TRBV20-1 and TRBJ2-4, with D possibly TRBD2 on 5 matching bases. Germline lookup yields CDR1 DFQATT and CDR2 SNEGSKA (reference sequence). V lost 4 bases and J lost 8, with 15 bases in between. The length of the CDR3 is 13 residues. For the CDR3, the DNA is TGCAGTGCTATTCTTCCGGGAACAGACATTCAGTACTTC. This codes for CSAILPGTDIQYF.

The rearrangement links TRBV20-1 to TRBJ2-7; TRBD1 matches at 11 bases. There are 12 residues in the CDR3. Germline V gene sequence: CDR1 DFQATT, CDR2 SNEGSKA (reference sequence). The CDR3 reads CSSGQGVHEQYF. The CDR3 DNA is TGCAGCTCGGGACAGGGGGTCCACGAGCAGTACTTC.

This clonotype was counted only a few times. The chain uses TRBV5-1 and TRBJ2-2; D not resolved. CDR3 length: 16 amino acids. In germline, CDR1 is SGHRS, CDR2 YFSETQ. V gave up 2 bases and J gave up 2 bases, with 13 bases separating them. CDR3 residues: CASSFRGQTNTGELFF. CDR3 sequence (DNA): TGCGCCAGCAGCTTCCGTGGCCAGACCAACACCGGGGAGCTGTTTTTT.

This clonotype was found once. This chain connects TRBV10-3 to TRBJ2-7, with 13 positions matching TRBD2. Germline CDR1 reads ENHRY; CDR2 reads SYGVKD. The CDR3 contains 17 residues. V shed 0 bases, J shed 7 bases, and the junction held 9 bases outside the gene matches. The CDR3 here is CAISESTSGRAVDEQYF. DNA for the CDR3: TGTGCCATCAGTGAGTCAACTAGCGGGAGGGCCGTGGATGAGCAGTACTTC.

This chain joins TRBV7-3 and TRBJ2-1; D might be TRBD1 or TRBD2, each matching 6 bases. The CDR3 contains 15 residues. Looked up from germline, CDR1 is SGHTA and CDR2 is FQGTGA. The V and J ends lost 5 bases and 6 bases respectively, with 17 bases between them. CDR3 amino acids: CASSPGGHHPNEQFF. CDR3 nucleotide sequence: TGTGCCAGCAGCCCCGGGGGACATCACCCCAATGAGCAGTTCTTC.

This clonotype was found a few times. In DNA form, the CDR3 reads TGTGCCAGCAGCTTCTTGTCCGGGGCCAACGTCCTGACTTTC. It translates to CASSFLSGANVLTF. The V gene is TRBV7-9, the J gene TRBJ2-6; no reliable D call. CDR3 length: 14 amino acids. The V gene's germline CDR1 is SEHNR and CDR2 FQNEAQ (reference sequence). With 3 bases removed from V and 4 bases from J, the gap between germline ends came to 7 bases.

This clonotype has a count of ten or more. CDR3 amino acids: CASTPPPGTGVDEQFF. The CDR3 bases are TGTGCCAGCACTCCACCCCCCGGGACAGGGGTGGATGAGCAGTTCTTC. The chain carries TRBV2 and TRBJ2-1, with 10 bases that match TRBD1. CDR1 and CDR2 from the germline V gene are SNHLY and FYNNEI. The CDR3 has 16 residues. The J segment lost 8 bases and the V segment lost 7 bases, leaving 14 bases of the junction unmatched.

This chain uses TRBV5-1 with TRBJ2-3; D is unclear. This CDR3 has 15 residues. Trimming shortened V by 2 bases and J by 6 bases, and 16 bases separated the two germline ends. The germline V gene has CDR1 SGHRS and CDR2 YFSETQ. The DNA for the CDR3 is TGCGCCAGCAGCTTCAAGGACCTTTCGAGCGATACGCAGTATTTT. Translating it yields CASSFKDLSSDTQYF. Variable domain in full (rest from reference TRBV5-1 and TRBJ2-3): KAGVTQTPRYLIKTRGQQVTLSCSPISGHRSVSWYQQTPGQGLQFLFEYFSETQRNKGNFPGRFSGRQFSNSRSEMNVSTLELGDSALYLCASSFKDLSSDTQYFGPGTRLTVL.

This chain connects TRBV6-6 to TRBJ2-1; TRBD2 matches at 11 bases. This CDR3 is built from 14 residues. Germline V gene lookup returns CDR1 MNHNY and CDR2 SVGAGI (reference sequence). The V gene end was trimmed by 6 bases and the J gene end by 8 bases; junction bases not matched to a gene: 6. For the CDR3, the DNA is TGTGCCAGCAGCCGTGTACTAGCGGGAGATGAGCAGTTCTTC. Residues: CASSRVLAGDEQFF.

CDR3 region: CASSQEIGSNQPQHF. The CDR3 DNA reads TGTGCCAGCAGCCAAGAAATCGGGAGCAATCAGCCCCAGCATTTT. The chain carries TRBV3-1 and TRBJ1-5; no firm D call. The V gene lost 0 bases and the J gene lost 1 base, with 7 bases spanning the gap. Germline V gene lookup returns CDR1 LGHDT and CDR2 YNNKEL (reference sequence). The CDR3 loop spans 15 amino acids.

This chain links TRBV27 with TRBJ2-1, with D possibly TRBD1 on 6 matching bases. CDR3 size: 16 residues. V was trimmed by 6 bases and J by 3 bases, leaving 18 bases between them. CDR1 and CDR2 from the germline V gene are MNHEY and SMNVEV (reference sequence). In DNA, the CDR3 is TGTGCCAGCAGCTCAACAGGGTCCCGGGGCTACAATGAGCAGTTCTTC. Protein: CASSSTGSRGYNEQFF.

The sample holds a few counts of this clonotype. V is TRBV14 and J is TRBJ2-5; the match to TRBD1 covers 10 bases. The germline V gene encodes CDR1 SGHDN and CDR2 FVKESK. The CDR3 spans 18 residues. Unmatched junction bases numbered 16, after V lost 4 bases and J lost 5 bases. The CDR3 sequence is CASSPTGGGLSGMETQYF. In DNA form, the CDR3 reads TGTGCCAGCAGCCCGACAGGGGGCGGATTGTCGGGAATGGAGACCCAGTACTTC.

This clonotype was seen a few times. The chain joins TRBV20-1 to TRBJ2-1; D gene uncertain. Germline V CDR1 and CDR2: DFQATT, SNEGSKA (reference sequence). Trimming took off 3 bases at V and 3 bases at J, with 15 bases between the two ends. The CDR3 runs 15 residues. CDR3 nucleotides: TGCAGTGCTAGTGATCCGGGCCAGTACTACAATGAGCAGTTCTTC. It translates to CSASDPGQYYNEQFF.

CDR3 amino acids: CASSLVDRGNEKLFF. The CDR3 bases are TGTGCCAGCAGCTTGGTCGACAGGGGGAATGAAAAACTGTTTTTT. The genes are TRBV5-6 and TRBJ1-4, with TRBD1 identical over 9 bases. Germline-derived CDR1 and CDR2 are SGHDT and YYEEEE. The J segment lost 5 bases and the V segment lost 0 bases, leaving 2 bases of the junction unmatched. The CDR3 extends over 15 amino acids.

This clonotype has at least ten counts. The rearrangement links TRBV28 to TRBJ2-5; D call uncertain. From germline, CDR1 is MDHEN and CDR2 SYDVKM. Trimming removed 3 bases at V and 6 bases at J, with 14 bases between. CDR3 length equals 14 residues. DNA for the CDR3: TGTGCCAGCAGTTTCCCGGGCGGTAGTCAGACCCAGTACTTC. Translated, it gives CASSFPGGSQTQYF.

V and J are TRBV30 and TRBJ2-7, with 15 nucleotides matching TRBD2. Germline assignment: CDR1 GTSNPN and CDR2 SVGIG (reference sequence). Losses at the gene ends were 8 bases for V and 3 bases for J; bases not matched to a gene: 2. The CDR3 sequence is 13 residues long. CDR3 in amino acids: CALGLAGGYEQYF. In DNA, the CDR3 is TGTGCCCTGGGACTAGCGGGAGGCTACGAGCAGTACTTC.

This clonotype was seen a handful of times. V usage is TRBV7-9 and J usage is TRBJ2-3; a possible D gene is TRBD2 (6 bases). CDR3 length equals 15 residues. CDR1 and CDR2 from the germline V gene are SEHNR and FQNEAQ (reference sequence). Between the trimmed V and J ends, which lost 6 bases and 1 base, there was a span of 14 bases. DNA of the CDR3: TGTGCCAGCAGTATAGGGCAGCGGGGCACAGATACGCAGTATTTT. Protein sequence: CASSIGQRGTDTQYF.

This clonotype was counted once. The chain couples TRBV21-1 to TRBJ2-6. TRBV21-1 is designated a pseudogene. The CDR3 runs to 15 residues. CDR3 region: CASSKRVSGANVLTF. DNA of the CDR3: TGTGCCAGCAGCAAACGAGTCTCTGGGGCCAACGTCCTGACTTTC.

The chain links TRBV7-3 to TRBJ2-1; D call uncertain. The CDR3 is 14 amino acids. Per the germline V gene, CDR1 is SGHTA and CDR2 is FQGTGA. V lost 4 bases and J 4 bases, leaving 11 bases between the germline ends. DNA for the CDR3: TGTGCCAGCAGCTCGCCGACCAGATACAATGAGCAGTTCTTC. It encodes CASSSPTRYNEQFF.

V gene TRBV20-1 combines with J gene TRBJ2-3; no reliable D call. In germline, CDR1 is DFQATT, CDR2 SNEGSKA (reference sequence). This CDR3 is 14 amino acids long. The germline V and J ends were trimmed by 3 bases and 4 bases, with 14 bases remaining between them. The CDR3 DNA reads as TGCAGTGCTAGGCGCTCTCAAGGATCAGATACGCAGTATTTT. Residues: CSARRSQGSDTQYF.

This chain's CDR3 is CASSPGWPSTDTQYF. The CDR3 DNA reads TGTGCCAGCAGTCCAGGGTGGCCTAGCACAGATACGCAGTATTTT. V is TRBV28 and J is TRBJ2-3; tentative D call: TRBD1 (5 bases). Germline CDR1 MDHEN, CDR2 SYDVKM. V was clipped by 5 bases and J by 0 bases, with 12 bases between them. This CDR3 contains 15 residues.